One sample yielded the 30 T cell receptor beta chains listed below, sequenced in a study of cytomegalovirus exposure and HLA in healthy donors. Primers: 60 Vbeta forward and 13 Jbeta reverse. The assay was immunoSEQ multiplex PCR, and TCRdb's table has in-frame clones only and misses some. The repertoire includes some 190,000 clones, around 79% of them detected once, and 1.5% to 2% sits in the top ten. Sample: PBMCs. The receptors originated from a woman between 50 and 59 years old in good health and CMV-seronegative.

The chain combines TRBV6-1 with TRBJ2-1, with TRBD2 matching 12 bases. CDR1 is MNHNS and CDR2 is SASEGT in the germline V gene. The CDR3 consists of 15 residues. The junction had 9 bases not matched to a gene; V was cut back by 8 bases and J by 7 bases. CDR3: CASRLILAGGNEQFF. In nucleotides, the CDR3 is TGTGCCAGCCGTCTTATTCTAGCGGGAGGGAATGAGCAGTTCTTC.

The chain joins TRBV15 to TRBJ2-3, with D tentatively TRBD1 (6 bases). This CDR3 has 17 amino acids. V shed 3 bases and J shed 2 bases, with 18 bases lying between them. CDR1 is LNHNV, CDR2 YYDKDF, per germline (reference sequence). CDR3 DNA: TGTGCCACCAGCAGGAACAGCCCAGGGGCTTTCACAGATACGCAGTATTTT. This sequence encodes CATSRNSPGAFTDTQYF.

J is TRBJ2-3 and V is TRBV5-1; TRBD2 matches at 9 bases. V was pared by 1 base and J by 6 bases, with 3 bases of the junction left unmatched. Germline V lookup: CDR1 SGHRS, CDR2 YFSETQ. The CDR3 length is 14 residues. DNA of the CDR3: TGCGCCAGCAGCTTGAGCGGGGGGCGCGATACGCAGTATTTT. Its translation: CASSLSGGRDTQYF.

The chain recombines TRBV7-2 with TRBJ1-1, with 7 bases lining up with TRBD1. Germline V lookup: CDR1 SGHTA, CDR2 FQGNSA. The CDR3 runs to 14 residues. V trimming: 1 base; J trimming: 4 bases; junction bases outside the gene matches: 3. CDR3 DNA sequence: TGTGCCAGCAGCTTAGAACAGGGGCCCACTGAAGCTTTCTTT. As protein: CASSLEQGPTEAFF.

V gene TRBV5-1 combines with J gene TRBJ1-3; a weak D match, TRBD1 (5 bases). V was trimmed by 0 bases and J by 4 bases, leaving 8 bases between them. Germline CDR1 is SGHRS and CDR2 is YFSETQ. The CDR3 has 14 residues. In DNA, the CDR3 is TGCGCCAGCAGCTTGGGACAGACGGGAAACACCATATATTTT. Amino acid sequence: CASSLGQTGNTIYF.

This chain uses TRBV11-1 with TRBJ2-2, with D possibly matching TRBD1 (5 bases). CDR1 and CDR2 from the germline V gene are SGHAT and FQDESV (reference sequence). The CDR3 has 14 residues. V dropped 8 bases and J dropped 5 bases, with 15 bases sitting between them. For the CDR3, the DNA is TGTGCCAGCTCCAGGGCGGTCTCTACCGGGGAGCTGTTTTTT. Protein product: CASSRAVSTGELFF. The variable domain in full, with the rest retrieved from reference TRBV11-1 and TRBJ2-2, is EAEVAQSPRYKITEKSQAVAFWCDPISGHATLYWYRQILGQGPELLVQFQDESVVDDSQLPKDRFSAERLKGVDSTLKIQPAELGDSAMYLCASSRAVSTGELFFGEGSRLTVL.

A note on this clone: At one of its ends the junction is not consistent with the germline gene, which may arise from a read error. The chain links TRBV7-7 to TRBJ2-1; D remains ambiguous. The germline gives CDR1 SSHAT, CDR2 FNYEAQ (reference sequence). The CDR3 spans 13 residues. DNA for the CDR3: TGTGCTAGCAGCTCCCTCGGGTCCAATGAGCAGTTCTTC. Its translation is CASSSLGSNEQFF.

This clone appeared a single time. CDR3 protein: CASSLGALQETQYF. The CDR3 coding sequence is TGCGCCAGCAGCTTGGGCGCCCTCCAAGAGACCCAGTACTTC. The V call is TRBV5-1, the J call TRBJ2-5; D is ambiguous. The CDR3 length is 14 residues. Per germline, CDR1 SGHRS and CDR2 YFSETQ. V was shortened by 0 bases and J by 1 base, with 7 bases between the two germline ends.

This chain links TRBV18 with TRBJ2-7, with 9 positions matching TRBD2. The CDR3 length is 16 residues. CDR1 is KGHSH, CDR2 LQKENI, per germline. V shed 2 bases and J 3 bases; nucleotides not matched to a gene: 8. The CDR3 sequence is CASSPNSGSAGYEQYF. The CDR3 DNA reads as TGTGCCAGCTCACCAAATAGCGGGAGCGCTGGCTACGAGCAGTACTTC.

The rearrangement links TRBV28 to TRBJ1-6, with 7 bases lining up with TRBD1. Germline loops: CDR1 MDHEN, CDR2 SYDVKM. The V and J ends lost 2 bases and 2 bases, in that order; junction bases with no gene match: 0. This CDR3 spans 15 amino acids. CDR3 region: CASSLQGAYNSPLHF. The CDR3 bases are TGTGCCAGCAGTTTACAGGGGGCCTATAATTCACCCCTCCACTTT.

The chain uses TRBV25-1 and TRBJ2-1, with TRBD1 matching 10 bases. CDR3 length equals 16 residues. In germline, CDR1 is MGHDK, CDR2 SYGVNS. The V segment lost 6 bases and the J segment 5 bases; nucleotides outside the gene matches: 10. The CDR3 here is CASSDHSGQGNNEQFF. Written as DNA, the CDR3 is TGTGCCAGCAGCGACCACTCGGGACAGGGGAACAATGAGCAGTTCTTC.

The chain joins TRBV15 to TRBJ2-5; D might be TRBD1 (6 bases). This CDR3 spans 13 amino acids. Germline V gene data show CDR1 as LNHNV and CDR2 as YYDKDF (reference sequence). V shed 8 bases and J shed 4 bases, with 14 bases lying between them. For the CDR3, the DNA is TGTGCCACCGGGTCCAGCAGGGGAGAGACCCAGTACTTC. Translated, it gives CATGSSRGETQYF.

The chain combines TRBV9 with TRBJ1-6; D gene unclear. Germline values: CDR1 SGDLS, CDR2 YYNGEE. The CDR3 is made up of 12 amino acids. Trimming cost V 0 bases and J 10 bases, with 5 bases left between them. CDR3 sequence (DNA): TGTGCCAGCAGCGTAGGGGCATCACCCCTCCACTTT. Translating it yields CASSVGASPLHF.

Concerning this clone itself: Other DNA sequences in this specimen translate into the identical CDR3. The V and J genes are TRBV11-2 and TRBJ2-7; D is unresolved. CDR3 size: 14 residues. Trimming cost V 1 base and J 5 bases, with 12 bases left between them. The germline CDR1 and CDR2 sequences are SGHAT and FQNNGV. The CDR3 sequence: CASSLAGISNEQYF. The CDR3 nucleotides read TGTGCCAGCAGCTTAGCAGGAATCAGCAACGAGCAGTACTTC.

V gene TRBV10-1 combines with J gene TRBJ2-5; possible D gene TRBD2, 6 bases. CDR1 WNHNN and CDR2 SYGVQD come from the germline V gene (reference sequence). The V and J ends lost 8 bases and 7 bases respectively, with 23 bases between them. CDR3 length equals 15 residues. The CDR3 DNA sequence: TGCGCCAGCCACAGTAGGGGTCATAAGGGAGGGACCCAGTACTTC. It is translated as CASHSRGHKGGTQYF.

The chain joins TRBV7-2 to TRBJ1-2, with D unclear. Per germline, CDR1 SGHTA and CDR2 FQGNSA. Trimming shortened V by 1 base and J by 13 bases, and 7 bases separated the two germline ends. The CDR3 sequence is 10 residues long. The CDR3 sequence is CASSLGAGTF. In nucleotides, the CDR3 is TGTGCCAGCAGCTTAGGGGCGGGCACCTTC.

The chain has TRBV27 and TRBJ2-1, with a weak D call TRBD1 (6 bases). V was clipped by 6 bases and J by 9 bases, with 12 bases between them. The CDR3 consists of 12 residues. Germline CDR1 reads MNHEY; CDR2 reads SMNVEV (reference sequence). Written as DNA, the CDR3 is TGTGCCAGCAGCTCCAGGGGAAGTGAGCAGTTCTTC. The encoded protein is CASSSRGSEQFF.

There are a few counts of this clone. The rearrangement joins TRBV29-1 to TRBJ2-7, with a possible D match to TRBD2 (7 bases). Germline CDR1 is SQVTM and CDR2 is ANQGSEA. The CDR3 contains 14 residues. The V gene lost 4 bases and the J gene lost 2 bases, with 15 bases spanning the gap. CDR3 residues: CSVARGASTYEQYF. The CDR3, as DNA: TGCAGCGTTGCCCGGGGGGCTTCAACCTACGAGCAGTACTTC.

The chain employs TRBV28 and TRBJ2-7; 7 bases are a match to TRBD1. The CDR3 runs to 14 residues. Germline CDR1 and CDR2: MDHEN and SYDVKM. V lost 2 bases and J lost 5; bases outside the gene matches: 6. This chain's CDR3 is CASSLGGQRHEQYF. CDR3 DNA: TGTGCCAGCAGTTTAGGGGGACAGCGCCACGAGCAGTACTTC.

V is TRBV7-8 and J is TRBJ2-5, with D tentatively TRBD1 (6 bases). V lost 4 bases, J lost 3 bases, and 15 bases lay in between. Germline assignment: CDR1 SGHVS and CDR2 FQNEAQ. This CDR3 comprises 15 residues. CDR3 nucleotides: TGTGCCAGCAGCTCTCCCAATGAGGGGGAAGAGACCCAGTACTTC. Residues: CASSSPNEGEETQYF.

This clone was counted a single time. The chain carries TRBV23-1 and TRBJ1-6; D possibly corresponds to TRBD1 (5 bases). TRBV23-1 has ORF status, its function being uncertain. V lost 8 bases to trimming and J lost 3 bases, with 17 bases between them. CDR3 length: 16 residues. The CDR3 DNA is TGCGCCAGCCGGACATACCCGATCGACTATAATTCACCCCTCCACTTT. Protein sequence: CASRTYPIDYNSPLHF.

The chain couples TRBV7-2 to TRBJ2-7, with D possibly TRBD1 on 5 matching bases. This CDR3 region has 14 residues. Germline V gene sequence: CDR1 SGHTA, CDR2 FQGNSA. Trimming removed 0 bases from V and 3 bases from J, with 9 bases in between. CDR3 in amino acids: CASSLADRFYEQYF. CDR3 DNA: TGTGCCAGCAGCTTAGCCGACAGATTCTACGAGCAGTACTTC. The full variable domain, rest sourced from reference TRBV7-2 and TRBJ2-7, is GAGVSQSPSNKVTEKGKDVELRCDPISGHTALYWYRQSLGQGLEFLIYFQGNSAPDKSGLPSDRFSAERTGGSVSTLTIQRTQQEDSAVYLCASSLADRFYEQYFGPGTRLTVT.

The chain links TRBV7-2 to TRBJ2-5; possible D gene TRBD1, 5 bases. The V end lost 5 bases, the J end lost 5 bases, and 12 bases lay between the germline ends. The CDR3 has 13 residues. Per germline, CDR1 SGHTA and CDR2 FQGNSA. In DNA, the CDR3 is TGTGCCAGCAGCCGTACGTGGGGCGAGACCCAGTACTTC. This gives the protein CASSRTWGETQYF. The full variable domain, its missing parts supplied by reference TRBV7-2 and TRBJ2-5, is GAGVSQSPSNKVTEKGKDVELRCDPISGHTALYWYRQSLGQGLEFLIYFQGNSAPDKSGLPSDRFSAERTGGSVSTLTIQRTQQEDSAVYLCASSRTWGETQYFGPGTRLLVL.

This clone was found a few times. This chain links TRBV4-3 with TRBJ1-4; D is perhaps TRBD1 (5 bases). This CDR3 spans 15 amino acids. Trimming cost V 5 bases and J 4 bases, with 14 bases left between them. Germline values: CDR1 LGHNA, CDR2 YSLEER. The CDR3 reads CASSRTGDGNEKLFF. CDR3 coding DNA: TGCGCCAGCAGCAGAACGGGGGACGGTAATGAAAAACTGTTTTTT.

The chain employs TRBV27 and TRBJ1-1; D is ambiguous. Between the trimmed V and J ends, which lost 0 bases and 3 bases, there was a span of 17 bases. The length of the CDR3 is 17 residues. Germline-derived CDR1 and CDR2 are MNHEY and SMNVEV (reference sequence). The CDR3 loop reads CASSLSMIGHRDTEAFF. In nucleotides, the CDR3 is TGTGCCAGCAGTTTATCGATGATCGGTCACCGAGACACTGAAGCTTTCTTT.

This clone has more than one count but fewer than ten. This chain links TRBV4-3 with TRBJ1-1, with TRBD1 as a possible D gene (5 bases). V shed 0 bases and J shed 0 bases, with 11 bases lying between them. The germline V gene encodes CDR1 LGHNA and CDR2 YSLEER. The CDR3 loop spans 16 amino acids. The CDR3 DNA sequence: TGCGCCAGCAGCCAAGATTGGGCAGGGATGAACACTGAAGCTTTCTTT. Translation: CASSQDWAGMNTEAFF.

The V gene is TRBV7-9, the J gene TRBJ2-1; the match to TRBD2 covers 10 bases. Looked up from germline, CDR1 is SEHNR and CDR2 is FQNEAQ (reference sequence). The CDR3 contains 14 residues. The V and J ends lost 1 base and 15 bases, in that order; junction bases with no gene match: 9. CDR3: CASSLEVELAGWFF. The CDR3 nucleotides read TGTGCCAGCAGCTTAGAAGTCGAACTAGCGGGATGGTTCTTC.

This clone was found a few times. The gene calls are TRBV5-1 and TRBJ1-5, with unresolved D. V lost 0 bases and J lost 2, with 6 bases in between. Germline assignment: CDR1 SGHRS and CDR2 YFSETQ. The CDR3 has 14 residues. CDR3 sequence (DNA): TGCGCCAGCAGCTTGGCGGTGGGCAATCAGCCCCAGCATTTT. Its protein product is CASSLAVGNQPQHF.

V is TRBV19 and J is TRBJ1-1, with D unclear. The V end was cut by 5 bases, the J end by 4 bases, with 8 bases between. The germline V gene has CDR1 LNHDA and CDR2 SQIVND (reference sequence). The CDR3 is 12 residues long. The CDR3 spells CASSVTGTEAFF. In DNA, the CDR3 is TGTGCCAGTAGTGTAACGGGCACTGAAGCTTTCTTT.

V gene TRBV7-2 combines with J gene TRBJ1-3, with 10 nucleotides matching TRBD1. CDR1 SGHTA and CDR2 FQGNSA come from the germline V gene. The ends lost 1 base at V and 2 bases at J; junction bases unmatched: 5. This CDR3 has 17 residues. CDR3 DNA sequence: TGTGCCAGCAGCTTAGTGACAGGGGGCCCTACTGGAAACACCATATATTTT. This translates into CASSLVTGGPTGNTIYF.